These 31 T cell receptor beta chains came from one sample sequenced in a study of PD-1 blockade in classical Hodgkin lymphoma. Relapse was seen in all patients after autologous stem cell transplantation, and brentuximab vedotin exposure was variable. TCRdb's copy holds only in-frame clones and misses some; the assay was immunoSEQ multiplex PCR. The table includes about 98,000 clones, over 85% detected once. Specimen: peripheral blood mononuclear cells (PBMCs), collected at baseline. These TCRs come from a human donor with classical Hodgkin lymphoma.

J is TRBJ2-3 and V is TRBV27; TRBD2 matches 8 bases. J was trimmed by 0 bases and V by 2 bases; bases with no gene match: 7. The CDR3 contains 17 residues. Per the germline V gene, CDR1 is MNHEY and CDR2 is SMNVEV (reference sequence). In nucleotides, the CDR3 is TGTGCCAGCAGTTTAGCGGGAGGTCTCTCTAGCACAGATACGCAGTATTTT. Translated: CASSLAGGLSSTDTQYF.

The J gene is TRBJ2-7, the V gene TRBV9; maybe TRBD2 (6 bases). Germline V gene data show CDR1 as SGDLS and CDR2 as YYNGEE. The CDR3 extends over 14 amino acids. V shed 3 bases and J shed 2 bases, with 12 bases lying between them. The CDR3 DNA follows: TGTGCCAGCAGCGACGGGGACTGGACCTACGAGCAGTACTTC. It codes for CASSDGDWTYEQYF.

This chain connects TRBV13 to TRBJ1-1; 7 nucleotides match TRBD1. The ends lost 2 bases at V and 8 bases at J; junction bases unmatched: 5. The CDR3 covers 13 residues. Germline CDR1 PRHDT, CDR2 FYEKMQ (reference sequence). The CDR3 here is CASSLRGPREAFF. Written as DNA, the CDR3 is TGTGCCAGCAGCTTAAGGGGGCCGCGGGAAGCTTTCTTT. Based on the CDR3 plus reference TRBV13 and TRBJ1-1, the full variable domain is AAGVIQSPRHLIKEKRETATLKCYPIPRHDTVYWYQQGPGQDPQFLISFYEKMQSDKGSIPDRFSAQQFSDYHSELNMSSLELGDSALYFCASSLRGPREAFFGQGTRLTVV.

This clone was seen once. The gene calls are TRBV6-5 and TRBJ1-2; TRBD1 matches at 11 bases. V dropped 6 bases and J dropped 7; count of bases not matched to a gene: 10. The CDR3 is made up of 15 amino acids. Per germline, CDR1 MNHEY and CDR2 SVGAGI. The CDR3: CASRGFGQGAGGYTF. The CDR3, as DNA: TGTGCCAGCAGGGGGTTTGGACAGGGGGCCGGTGGCTACACCTTC.

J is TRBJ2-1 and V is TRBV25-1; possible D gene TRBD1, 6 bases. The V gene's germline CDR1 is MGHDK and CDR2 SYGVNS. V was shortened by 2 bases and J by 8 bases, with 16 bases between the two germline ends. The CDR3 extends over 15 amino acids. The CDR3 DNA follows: TGTGCCAGCAGTGAAGAAAAGGGGACATTCGATGAGCAGTTCTTC. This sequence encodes CASSEEKGTFDEQFF.

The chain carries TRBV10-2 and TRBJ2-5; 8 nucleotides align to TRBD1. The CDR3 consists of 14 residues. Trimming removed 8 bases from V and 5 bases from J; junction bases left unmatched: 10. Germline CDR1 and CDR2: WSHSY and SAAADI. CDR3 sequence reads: CASPDRVPGETQYF. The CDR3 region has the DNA TGCGCCAGCCCGGACAGGGTACCAGGTGAGACCCAGTACTTC.

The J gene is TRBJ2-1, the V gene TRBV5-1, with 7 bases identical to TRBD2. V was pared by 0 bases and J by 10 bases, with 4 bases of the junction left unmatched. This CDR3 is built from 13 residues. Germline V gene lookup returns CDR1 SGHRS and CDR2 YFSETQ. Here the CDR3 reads CASSLGPGLEQFF. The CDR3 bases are TGCGCCAGCAGCTTGGGACCGGGACTAGAGCAGTTCTTC.

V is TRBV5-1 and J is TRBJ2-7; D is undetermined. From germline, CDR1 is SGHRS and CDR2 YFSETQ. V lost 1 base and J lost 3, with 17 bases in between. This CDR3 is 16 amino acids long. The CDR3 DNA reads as TGCGCCAGCAGCTTGACAGAGCCCATCATTCGCTACGAGCAGTACTTC. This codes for CASSLTEPIIRYEQYF.

In DNA form, the CDR3 reads TGTGCCAGCAGTTTAAGGACAGGGGCTGGCGAGCAGTACTTC. Translation gives CASSLRTGAGEQYF. The gene calls are TRBV28 and TRBJ2-7; 9 nucleotides line up with TRBD1. The germline V gene has CDR1 MDHEN and CDR2 SYDVKM. This CDR3 is built from 14 residues. Unmatched junction bases numbered 5, after V lost 2 bases and J lost 6 bases. Using reference TRBV28 and TRBJ2-7 for the parts outside the CDR3, the full variable domain is DVKVTQSSRYLVKRTGEKVFLECVQDMDHENMFWYRQDPGLGLRLIYFSYDVKMKEKGDIPEGYSVSREKKERFSLILESASTNQTSMYLCASSLRTGAGEQYFGPGTRLTVT.

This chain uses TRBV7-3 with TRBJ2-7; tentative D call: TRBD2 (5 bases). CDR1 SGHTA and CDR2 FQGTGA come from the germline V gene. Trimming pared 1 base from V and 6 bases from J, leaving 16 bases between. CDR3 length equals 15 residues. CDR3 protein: CASSLSGSRLSEQYF. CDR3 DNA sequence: TGTGCCAGCAGCTTAAGCGGGTCGAGGTTGAGCGAGCAGTACTTC.

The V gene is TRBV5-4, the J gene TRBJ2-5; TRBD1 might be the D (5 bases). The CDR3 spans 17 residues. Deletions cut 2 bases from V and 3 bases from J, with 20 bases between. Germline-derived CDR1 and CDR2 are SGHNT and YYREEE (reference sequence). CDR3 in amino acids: CASSFFYSRVGKETQYF. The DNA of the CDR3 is TGTGCCAGCAGCTTCTTTTATAGCAGGGTGGGTAAAGAGACCCAGTACTTC.

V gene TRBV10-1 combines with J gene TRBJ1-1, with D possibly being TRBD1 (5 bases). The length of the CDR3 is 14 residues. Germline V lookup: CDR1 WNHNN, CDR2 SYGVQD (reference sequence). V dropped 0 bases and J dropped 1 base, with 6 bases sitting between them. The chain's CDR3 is CASSESGENTEAFF. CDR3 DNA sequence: TGCGCCAGCAGTGAGTCGGGGGAGAACACTGAAGCTTTCTTT.

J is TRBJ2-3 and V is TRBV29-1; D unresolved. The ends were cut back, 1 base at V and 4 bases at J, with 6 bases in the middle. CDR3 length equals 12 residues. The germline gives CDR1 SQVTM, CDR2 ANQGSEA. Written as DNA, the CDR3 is TGCAGCGTTGAAGTTAGTTCAGATACGCAGTATTTT. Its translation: CSVEVSSDTQYF.

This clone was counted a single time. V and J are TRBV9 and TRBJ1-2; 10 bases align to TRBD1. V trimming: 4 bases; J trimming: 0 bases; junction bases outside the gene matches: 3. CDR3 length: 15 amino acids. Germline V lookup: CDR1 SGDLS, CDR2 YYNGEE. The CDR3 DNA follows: TGTGCCAGCAGCCCCGGACAGGGGGCTAACTATGGCTACACCTTC. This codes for CASSPGQGANYGYTF.

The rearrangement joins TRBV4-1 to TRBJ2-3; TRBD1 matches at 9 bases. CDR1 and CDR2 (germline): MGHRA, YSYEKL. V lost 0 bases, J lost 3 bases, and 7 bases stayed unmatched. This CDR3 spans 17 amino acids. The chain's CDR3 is CASSQEQNRGQTDTQYF. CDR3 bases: TGCGCCAGCAGCCAAGAACAGAACAGGGGGCAAACAGATACGCAGTATTTT.

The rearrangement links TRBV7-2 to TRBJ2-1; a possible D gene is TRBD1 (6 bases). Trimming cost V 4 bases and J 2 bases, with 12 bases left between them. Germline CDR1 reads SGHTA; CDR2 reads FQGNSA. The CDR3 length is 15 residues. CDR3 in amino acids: CASSSTTGPYNEQFF. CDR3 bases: TGTGCCAGCAGCTCAACGACAGGCCCCTACAATGAGCAGTTCTTC.

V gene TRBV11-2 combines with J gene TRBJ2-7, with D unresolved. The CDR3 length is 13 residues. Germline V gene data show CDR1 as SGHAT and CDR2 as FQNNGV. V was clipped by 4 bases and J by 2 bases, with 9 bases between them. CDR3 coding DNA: TGTGCCAGCAGCTCCAGGCCCGCCTACGAGCAGTACTTC. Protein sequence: CASSSRPAYEQYF.

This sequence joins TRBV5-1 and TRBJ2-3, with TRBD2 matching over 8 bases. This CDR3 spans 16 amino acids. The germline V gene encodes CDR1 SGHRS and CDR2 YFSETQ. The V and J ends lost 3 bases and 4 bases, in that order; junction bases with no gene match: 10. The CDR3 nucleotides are TGCGCCAGCAGCTCCGAGGGCGGGAGGCCTCCAGATACGCAGTATTTT. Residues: CASSSEGGRPPDTQYF.

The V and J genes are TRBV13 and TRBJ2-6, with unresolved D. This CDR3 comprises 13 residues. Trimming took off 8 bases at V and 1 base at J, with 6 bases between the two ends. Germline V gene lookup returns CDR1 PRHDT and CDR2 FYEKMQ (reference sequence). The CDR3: CASGRSGANVLTF. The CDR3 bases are TGTGCCAGCGGCCGTTCTGGGGCCAACGTCCTGACTTTC.

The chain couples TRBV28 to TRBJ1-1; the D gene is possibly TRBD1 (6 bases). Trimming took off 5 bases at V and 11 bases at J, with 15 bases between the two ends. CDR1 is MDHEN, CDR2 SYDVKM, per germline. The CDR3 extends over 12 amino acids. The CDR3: CASSPTGKSAFF. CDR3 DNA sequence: TGTGCCAGCAGTCCAACAGGGAAGTCGGCTTTCTTT.

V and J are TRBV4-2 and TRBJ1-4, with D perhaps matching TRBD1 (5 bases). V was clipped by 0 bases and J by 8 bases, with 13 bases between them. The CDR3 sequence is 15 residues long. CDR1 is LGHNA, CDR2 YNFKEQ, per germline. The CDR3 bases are TGTGCCAGCAGCCAAGAGGAGGGGACCGGGGAAAAACTGTTTTTT. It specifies CASSQEEGTGEKLFF.

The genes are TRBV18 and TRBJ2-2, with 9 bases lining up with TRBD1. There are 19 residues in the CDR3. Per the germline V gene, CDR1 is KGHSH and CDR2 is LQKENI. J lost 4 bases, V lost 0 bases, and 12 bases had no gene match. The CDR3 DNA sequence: TGTGCCAGCTCACCACCGATGCCTAACAGGGGGCTAGTCACCGGGGAGCTGTTTTTT. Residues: CASSPPMPNRGLVTGELFF.

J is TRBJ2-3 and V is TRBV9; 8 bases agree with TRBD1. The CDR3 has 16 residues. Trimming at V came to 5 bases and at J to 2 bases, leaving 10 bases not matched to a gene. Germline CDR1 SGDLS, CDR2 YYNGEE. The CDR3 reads CASRHGQGGYTDTQYF. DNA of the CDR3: TGTGCCAGCAGACACGGACAGGGAGGATACACAGATACGCAGTATTTT.

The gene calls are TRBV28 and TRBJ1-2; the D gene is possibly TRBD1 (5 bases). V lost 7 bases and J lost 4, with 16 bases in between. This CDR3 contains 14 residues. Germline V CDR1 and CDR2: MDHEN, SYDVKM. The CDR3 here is CASNQRGGVYGYTF. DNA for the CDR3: TGTGCCAGCAACCAGCGGGGGGGGGTCTATGGCTACACCTTC.

In DNA form, the CDR3 reads TGTGCCACCAGCTCTCAGACAGGGGGGACTAGCGGCTACGAGCAGTACTTC. Amino acid sequence: CATSSQTGGTSGYEQYF. The rearrangement links TRBV15 to TRBJ2-7; TRBD2 agrees at 11 bases. Trimming cost V 5 bases and J 3 bases; bases outside gene matches: 12. Per the germline V gene, CDR1 is LNHNV and CDR2 is YYDKDF (reference sequence). CDR3 length: 17 amino acids.

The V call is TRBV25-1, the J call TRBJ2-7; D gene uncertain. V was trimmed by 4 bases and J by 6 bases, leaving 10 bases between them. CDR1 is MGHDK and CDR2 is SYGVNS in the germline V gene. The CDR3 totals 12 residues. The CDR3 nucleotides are TGTGCCAGCAGTGCAGTAGGGCTCGAGCAGTACTTC. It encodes CASSAVGLEQYF.

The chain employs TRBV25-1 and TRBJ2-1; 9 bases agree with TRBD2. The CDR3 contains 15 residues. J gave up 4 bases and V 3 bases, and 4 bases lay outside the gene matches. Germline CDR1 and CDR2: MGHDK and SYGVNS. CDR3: CASSDLLAGYNEQFF. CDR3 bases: TGTGCCAGCAGTGATCTCCTAGCGGGGTACAATGAGCAGTTCTTC.

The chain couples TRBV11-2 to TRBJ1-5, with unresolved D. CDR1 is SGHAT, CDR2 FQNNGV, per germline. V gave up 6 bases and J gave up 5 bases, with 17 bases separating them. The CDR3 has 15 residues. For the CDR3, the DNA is TGTGCCAGCAGTCCCGGACCGGATTTCTATCAGCCCCAGCATTTT. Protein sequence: CASSPGPDFYQPQHF.

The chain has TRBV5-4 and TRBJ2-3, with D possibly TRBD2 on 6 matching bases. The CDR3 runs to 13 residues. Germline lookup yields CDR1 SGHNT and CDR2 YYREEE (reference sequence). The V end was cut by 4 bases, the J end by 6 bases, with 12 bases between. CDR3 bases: TGTGCCAGCAGCCCCGAGGGGAGGGATACGCAGTATTTT. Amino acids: CASSPEGRDTQYF.

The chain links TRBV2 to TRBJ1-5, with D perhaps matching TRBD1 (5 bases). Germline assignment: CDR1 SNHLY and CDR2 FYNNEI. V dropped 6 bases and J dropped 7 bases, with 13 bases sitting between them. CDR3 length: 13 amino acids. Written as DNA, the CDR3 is TGTGCCAGCAGCGGGGGAAGGAGCCAGCCCCAGCATTTT. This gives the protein CASSGGRSQPQHF.

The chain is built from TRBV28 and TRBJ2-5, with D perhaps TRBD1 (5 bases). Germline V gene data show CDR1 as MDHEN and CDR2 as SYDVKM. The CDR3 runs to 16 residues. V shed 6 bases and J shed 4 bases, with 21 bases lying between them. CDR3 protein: CASSKPRALIGETQYF. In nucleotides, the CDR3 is TGTGCCAGCAGCAAACCCAGGGCCCTCATTGGAGAGACCCAGTACTTC.